This TCR beta chain is from a study of T cell responses to AZD1222 COVID-19 vaccine. Across the study: Pooling covered second doses at about 4 or about 12 weeks.

Concerning this clone itself: Its target is not known.

Germline V gene data show CDR1 as SNHLY and CDR2 as FYNNEI. The V end was cut by 3 bases, the J end by 3 bases, with 14 bases between. This CDR3 is built from 15 residues. Study observations and caveats: In all cases, repertoires were sampled only after the peak T cell response. Donors, mostly white British, included more females; clonal diversity was possibly underestimated. Just a handful of people given AZD1222 tested seropositive at baseline.

Sequenced by immunoSEQ multiplex PCR; TCRdb stores in-frame clones only, minus some. The profile shows about 140,000 clones, 70% to 90% of them singletons. Sequencing used peripheral blood, obtained on day 0 of AZD1222 vaccination. This chain uses TRBV2 with TRBJ1-1; weak D call: TRBD1 (5 bases). The sequence was obtained from an adult in good health. The CDR3 region has the DNA TGTGCCAGCAGTGATCTAGGCTTAGGGGACACTGAAGCTTTCTTT. Protein product: CASSDLGLGDTEAFF.